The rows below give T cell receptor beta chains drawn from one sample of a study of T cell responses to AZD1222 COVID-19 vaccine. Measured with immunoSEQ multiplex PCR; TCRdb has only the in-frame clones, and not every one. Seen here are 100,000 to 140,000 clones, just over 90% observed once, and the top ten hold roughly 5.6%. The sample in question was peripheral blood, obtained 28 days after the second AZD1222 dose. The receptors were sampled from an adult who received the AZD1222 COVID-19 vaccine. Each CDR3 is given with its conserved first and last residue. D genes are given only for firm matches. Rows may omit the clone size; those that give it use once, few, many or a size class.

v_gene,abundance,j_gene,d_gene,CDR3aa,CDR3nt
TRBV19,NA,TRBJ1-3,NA,CASSISLWQSSGNTIYF,TGTGCCAGTAGTATATCCCTTTGGCAGAGCTCTGGAAACACCATATATTTT
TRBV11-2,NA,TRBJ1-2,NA,CASSLGQNYGYTF,TGTGCCAGCAGCTTAGGGCAAAACTATGGCTACACCTTC
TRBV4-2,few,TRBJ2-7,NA,CASSQAAGVEKKQYF,TGTGCCAGCAGCCAAGCGGCCGGGGTCGAAAAAAAGCAGTACTTC
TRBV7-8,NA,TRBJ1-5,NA,CASSVSGTHPRPQHF,TGTGCCAGCAGCGTTTCAGGGACACATCCGAGGCCCCAGCATTTT
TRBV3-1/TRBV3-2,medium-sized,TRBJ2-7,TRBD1,CASSPRDRSPYEQYF,TGTGCCAGCAGCCCCCGGGACAGGTCCCCCTACGAGCAGTACTTC
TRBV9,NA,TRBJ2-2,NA,CASSPPGSTGELFF,TGTGCCAGCAGCCCCCCGGGGAGCACCGGGGAGCTGTTTTTT
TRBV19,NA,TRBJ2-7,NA,CASSMAGSDGEQYF,TGTGCCAGTAGTATGGCAGGGTCGGATGGGGAGCAGTACTTC
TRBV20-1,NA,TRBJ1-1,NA,CSASAWGQDTEAFF,TGCAGTGCTAGTGCGTGGGGGCAGGACACTGAAGCTTTCTTT
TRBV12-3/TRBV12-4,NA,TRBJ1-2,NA,CASSFEGSYGYTF,TGTGCCAGCAGTTTCGAGGGATCTTATGGCTACACCTTC
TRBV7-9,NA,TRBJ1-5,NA,CASSLQGTDQPQHF,TGTGCCAGCAGCTTACAGGGGACGGATCAGCCCCAGCATTTT
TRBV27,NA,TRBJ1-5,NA,CASSRNRYSNQPQHF,TGTGCCAGCAGCCGCAACAGGTACAGCAATCAGCCCCAGCATTTT
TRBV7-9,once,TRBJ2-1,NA,CASSFYGSGSYNEQFF,TGTGCCAGCAGCTTTTACGGGTCTGGGTCCTACAATGAGCAGTTCTTC
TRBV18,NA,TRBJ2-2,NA,CASSLGSTGELFF,TGTGCCAGCTCACTCGGGAGCACCGGGGAGCTGTTTTTT
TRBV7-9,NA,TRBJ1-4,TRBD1,CASRPDPGTGGYEKLFF,TGTGCCAGCAGACCGGACCCAGGGACAGGGGGCTATGAAAAACTGTTTTTT
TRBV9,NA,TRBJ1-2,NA,CASSRRSGSSANYGYTF,TGTGCCAGCAGCCGCCGCTCTGGGTCTTCAGCTAACTATGGCTACACCTTC
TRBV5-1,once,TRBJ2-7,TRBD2,CASSLKRGGNEQYF,TGCGCCAGCAGCTTGAAGCGGGGGGGCAACGAGCAGTACTTC
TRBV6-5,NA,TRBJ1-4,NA,CASSSGFFEGEKLFF,TGTGCCAGCAGCTCCGGGTTCTTCGAGGGGGAAAAACTGTTTTTT
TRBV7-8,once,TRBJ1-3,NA,CASSSFTGNTIYF,TGTGCCAGCAGCTCCTTTACAGGGAACACCATATATTTT
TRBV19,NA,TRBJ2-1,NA,CASGQGGDNEQFF,TGTGCCAGTGGTCAAGGGGGGGACAATGAGCAGTTCTTC
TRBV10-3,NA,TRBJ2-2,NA,CAISRGSPPGELFF,TGTGCCATCAGTCGCGGGTCCCCGCCCGGGGAGCTGTTTTTT
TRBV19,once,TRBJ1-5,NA,CASSGQFGNQPQHF,TGTGCCAGTTCCGGGCAGTTTGGGAATCAGCCCCAGCATTTT
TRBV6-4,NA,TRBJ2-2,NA,CASRGDHTGELFF,TGTGCCAGCAGGGGGGACCACACCGGGGAGCTGTTTTTT
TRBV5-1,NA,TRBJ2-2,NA,CASSPTGTSNTGELFF,TGCGCCAGCAGCCCCACCGGGACATCGAACACCGGGGAGCTGTTTTTT
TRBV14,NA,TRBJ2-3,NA,CASSPVVTDTQYF,TGTGCCAGCAGCCCCGTAGTCACAGATACGCAGTATTTT
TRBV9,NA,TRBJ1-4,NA,CASSPLVSEFF,TGTGCCAGCAGCCCCTTGGTGTCTGAGTTTTTT
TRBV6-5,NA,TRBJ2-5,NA,CASSYNGVIETQYF,TGTGCCAGCAGTTATAACGGGGTTATAGAGACCCAGTACTTC
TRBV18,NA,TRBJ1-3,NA,CASSPNRAGTSGNTIYF,TGTGCCAGCTCACCCAATCGAGCCGGGACTTCTGGAAACACCATATATTTT
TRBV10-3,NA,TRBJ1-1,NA,CAISEFGPGAEAFF,TGTGCCATCAGTGAGTTCGGGCCGGGGGCTGAAGCTTTCTTT
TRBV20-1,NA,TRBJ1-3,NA,CSARALNTIYF,TGCAGTGCTAGAGCCCTAAACACCATATATTTT
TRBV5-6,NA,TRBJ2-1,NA,CASSLFREPGEQFF,TGTGCCAGCAGCTTGTTTCGGGAGCCGGGTGAGCAGTTCTTC
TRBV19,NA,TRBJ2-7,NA,CASSILLTGTGEQYF,TGTGCCAGTAGTATCCTCTTGACTGGTACAGGCGAGCAGTACTTC
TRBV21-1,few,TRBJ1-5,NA,CASSRLHYRDPMSNQPQHF,TGTGCCAGCAGTCGCCTCCATTACCGGGACCCCATGAGCAATCAGCCCCAGCATTTT
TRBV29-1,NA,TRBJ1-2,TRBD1,CSVEEGAYGYTF,TGCAGCGTTGAGGAGGGGGCTTATGGCTACACCTTC
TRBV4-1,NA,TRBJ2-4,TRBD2,CASSQVAGGPDIQYF,TGCGCCAGCAGCCAAGTGGCGGGAGGGCCGGACATTCAGTACTTC
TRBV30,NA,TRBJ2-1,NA,CAWRRGGVSYNEQFF,TGTGCCTGGAGGAGAGGGGGAGTATCCTACAATGAGCAGTTCTTC
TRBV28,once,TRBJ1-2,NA,CASSLSDGRGYTF,TGTGCCAGCAGCTTGAGTGACGGGAGGGGCTACACCTTC
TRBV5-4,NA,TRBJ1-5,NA,CASSFPSDQPQHF,TGTGCCAGCAGCTTTCCCAGTGATCAGCCCCAGCATTTT
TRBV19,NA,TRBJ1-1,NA,CASNRNTEAFF,TGTGCCAGCAACCGTAACACTGAAGCTTTCTTT
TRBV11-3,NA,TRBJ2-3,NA,CASSLGHGGDTQYF,TGTGCCAGCAGCTTAGGCCATGGGGGGGATACGCAGTATTTT
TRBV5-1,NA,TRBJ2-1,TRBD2,CASSLLAGGYEQFF,TGCGCCAGCAGCCTACTAGCGGGAGGGTATGAGCAGTTCTTC
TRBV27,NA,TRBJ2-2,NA,CASSFGTLRTGELFF,TGTGCCAGCAGTTTTGGGACACTGAGGACCGGGGAGCTGTTTTTT
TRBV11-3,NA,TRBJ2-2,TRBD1,CASRFTGGSGELFF,TGTGCCAGCAGGTTCACAGGGGGCTCCGGGGAGCTGTTTTTT
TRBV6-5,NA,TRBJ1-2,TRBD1,CASSKGAGGYTF,TGTGCCAGCAGTAAGGGGGCAGGTGGCTACACCTTC